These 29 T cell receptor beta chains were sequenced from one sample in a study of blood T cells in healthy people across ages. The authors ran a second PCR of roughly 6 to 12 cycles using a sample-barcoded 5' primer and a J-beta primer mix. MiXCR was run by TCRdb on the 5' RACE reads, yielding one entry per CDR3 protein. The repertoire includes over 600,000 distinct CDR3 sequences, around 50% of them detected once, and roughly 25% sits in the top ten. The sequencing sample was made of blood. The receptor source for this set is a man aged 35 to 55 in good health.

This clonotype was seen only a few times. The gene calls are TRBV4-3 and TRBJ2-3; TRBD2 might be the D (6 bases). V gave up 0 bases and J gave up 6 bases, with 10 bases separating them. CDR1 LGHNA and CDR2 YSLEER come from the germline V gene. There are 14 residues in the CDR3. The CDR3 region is CASSQEGRWDTQYF. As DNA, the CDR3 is TGCGCCAGCAGCCAAGAAGGGAGGTGGGATACGCAGTATTTT.

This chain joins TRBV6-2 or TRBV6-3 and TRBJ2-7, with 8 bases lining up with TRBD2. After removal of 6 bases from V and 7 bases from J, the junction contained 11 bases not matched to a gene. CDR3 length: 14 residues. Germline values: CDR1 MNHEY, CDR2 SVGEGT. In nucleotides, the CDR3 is TGTGCCAGCAGGGAAAGCGGGAGTCGCCATGAGCAGTACTTC. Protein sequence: CASRESGSRHEQYF.

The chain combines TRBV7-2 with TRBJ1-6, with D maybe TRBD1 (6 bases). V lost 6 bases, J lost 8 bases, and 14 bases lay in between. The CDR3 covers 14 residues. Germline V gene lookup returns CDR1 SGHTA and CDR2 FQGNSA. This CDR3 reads CASSTTGWDSPLHF. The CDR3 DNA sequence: TGTGCCAGCAGTACAACAGGGTGGGATTCACCCCTCCACTTT.

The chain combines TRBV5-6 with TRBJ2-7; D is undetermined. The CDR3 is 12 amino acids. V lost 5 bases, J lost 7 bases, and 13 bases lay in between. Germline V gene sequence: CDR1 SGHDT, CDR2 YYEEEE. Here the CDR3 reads CASSSRWREQYF. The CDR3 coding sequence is TGTGCCAGCAGTTCACGATGGAGAGAGCAGTACTTC. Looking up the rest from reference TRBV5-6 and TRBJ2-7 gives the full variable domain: DAGVTQSPTHLIKTRGQQVTLRCSPKSGHDTVSWYQQALGQGPQFIFQYYEEEERQRGNFPDRFSGHQFPNYSSELNVNALLLGDSALYLCASSSRWREQYFGPGTRLTVT.

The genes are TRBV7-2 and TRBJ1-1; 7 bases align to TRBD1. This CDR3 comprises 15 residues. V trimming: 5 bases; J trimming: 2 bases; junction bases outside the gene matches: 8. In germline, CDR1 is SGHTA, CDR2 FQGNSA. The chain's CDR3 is CASSRLTGPNTEAFF. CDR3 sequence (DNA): TGTGCCAGCAGCCGTTTGACAGGGCCTAACACTGAAGCTTTCTTT.

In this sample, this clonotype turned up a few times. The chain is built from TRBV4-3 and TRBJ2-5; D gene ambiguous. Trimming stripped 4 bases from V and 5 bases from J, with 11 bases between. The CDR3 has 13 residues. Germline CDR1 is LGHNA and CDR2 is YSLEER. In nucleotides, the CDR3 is TGCGCCAGCAGCCGAGACTTAAGGGAGACCCAGTACTTC. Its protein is CASSRDLRETQYF.

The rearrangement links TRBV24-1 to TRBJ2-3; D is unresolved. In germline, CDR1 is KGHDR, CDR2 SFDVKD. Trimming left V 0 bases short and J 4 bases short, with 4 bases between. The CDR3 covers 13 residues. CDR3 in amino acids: CATSDLFPDTQYF. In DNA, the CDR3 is TGTGCCACCAGTGATTTGTTTCCAGATACGCAGTATTTT.

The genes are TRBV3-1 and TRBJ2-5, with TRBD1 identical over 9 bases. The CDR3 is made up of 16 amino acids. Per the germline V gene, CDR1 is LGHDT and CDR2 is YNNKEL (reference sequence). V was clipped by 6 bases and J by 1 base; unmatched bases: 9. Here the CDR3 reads CASRNSGQGFQETQYF. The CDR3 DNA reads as TGTGCCAGCAGAAACTCGGGACAGGGCTTCCAAGAGACCCAGTACTTC.

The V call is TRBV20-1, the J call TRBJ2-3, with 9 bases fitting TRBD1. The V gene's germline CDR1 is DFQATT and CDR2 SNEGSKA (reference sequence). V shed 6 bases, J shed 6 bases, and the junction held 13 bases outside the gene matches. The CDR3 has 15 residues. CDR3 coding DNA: TGCAGTGCGAGAACCGGGACAGGGTCTTTGGATACGCAGTATTTT. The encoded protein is CSARTGTGSLDTQYF.

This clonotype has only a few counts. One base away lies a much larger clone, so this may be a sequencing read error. The CDR3 protein is CASSPGRDRVGRNEQYF. The CDR3 DNA reads as TGTGCCAGCAGCCCGGGACGGGACAGGGTAGGGAGAAATGAGCAGTACTTC. The rearrangement links TRBV7-9 to TRBJ2-5; TRBD1 aligns across 9 bases. CDR3 length equals 17 residues. Germline lookup yields CDR1 SEHNR and CDR2 FQNEAQ (reference sequence). Trimming took 5 bases from V and 11 from J; bases not matched to a gene: 21.

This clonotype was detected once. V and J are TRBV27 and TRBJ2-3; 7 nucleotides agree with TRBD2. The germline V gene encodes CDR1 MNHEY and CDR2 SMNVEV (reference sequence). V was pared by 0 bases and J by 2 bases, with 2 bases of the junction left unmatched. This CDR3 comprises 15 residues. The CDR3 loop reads CASSLSGGITDTQYF. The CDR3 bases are TGTGCCAGCAGTTTATCGGGAGGGATCACAGATACGCAGTATTTT.

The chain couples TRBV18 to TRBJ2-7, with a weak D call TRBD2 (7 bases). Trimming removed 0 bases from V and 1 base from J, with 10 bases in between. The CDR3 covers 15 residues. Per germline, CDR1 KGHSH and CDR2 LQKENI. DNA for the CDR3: TGTGCCAGCTCACCACCAGGGGGGGGATCCTACGAGCAGTACTTC. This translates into CASSPPGGGSYEQYF.

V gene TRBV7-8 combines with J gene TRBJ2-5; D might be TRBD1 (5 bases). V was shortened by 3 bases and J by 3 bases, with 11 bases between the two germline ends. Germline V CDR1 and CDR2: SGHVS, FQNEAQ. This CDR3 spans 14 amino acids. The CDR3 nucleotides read TGTGCCAGCAGCTTCTCAGGGTTGGAAGAGACCCAGTACTTC. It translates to CASSFSGLEETQYF.

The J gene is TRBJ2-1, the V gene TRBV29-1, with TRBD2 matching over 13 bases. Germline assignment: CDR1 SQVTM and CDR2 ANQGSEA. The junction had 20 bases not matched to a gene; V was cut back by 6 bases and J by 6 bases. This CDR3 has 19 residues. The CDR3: CSVPTGLAGVGLLSNEQFF. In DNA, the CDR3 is TGCAGCGTGCCAACCGGACTAGCGGGAGTAGGGTTATTGAGCAATGAGCAGTTCTTC.

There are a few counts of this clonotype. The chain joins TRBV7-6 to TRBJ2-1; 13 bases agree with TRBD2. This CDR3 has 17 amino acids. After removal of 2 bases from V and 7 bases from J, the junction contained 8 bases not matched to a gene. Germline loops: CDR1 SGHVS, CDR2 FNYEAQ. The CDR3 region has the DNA TGTGCCAGCAGCTTATTAAAGGGACTAGCGGGGTCAAATGAGCAGTTCTTC. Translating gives CASSLLKGLAGSNEQFF.

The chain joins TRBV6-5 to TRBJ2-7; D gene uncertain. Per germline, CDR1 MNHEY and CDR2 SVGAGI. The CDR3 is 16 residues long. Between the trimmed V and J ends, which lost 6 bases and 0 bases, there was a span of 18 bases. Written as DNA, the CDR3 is TGTGCCAGCAGGTCCCCCGGCAAGAAGAGCTCCTACGAGCAGTACTTC. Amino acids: CASRSPGKKSSYEQYF.

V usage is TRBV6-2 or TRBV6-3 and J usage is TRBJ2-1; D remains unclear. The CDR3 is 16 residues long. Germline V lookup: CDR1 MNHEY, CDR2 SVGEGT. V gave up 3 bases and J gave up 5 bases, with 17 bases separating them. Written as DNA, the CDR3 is TGTGCCAGCAGTTATAACCCGGGTCGGGTAAACAATGAGCAGTTCTTC. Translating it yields CASSYNPGRVNNEQFF.

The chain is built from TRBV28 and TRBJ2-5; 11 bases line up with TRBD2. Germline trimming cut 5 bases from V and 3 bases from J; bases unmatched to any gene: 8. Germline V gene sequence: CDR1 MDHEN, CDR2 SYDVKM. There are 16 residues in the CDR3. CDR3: CASSIRKGLAEETQYF. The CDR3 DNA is TGTGCCAGCAGTATTCGAAAGGGACTAGCGGAAGAGACCCAGTACTTC.

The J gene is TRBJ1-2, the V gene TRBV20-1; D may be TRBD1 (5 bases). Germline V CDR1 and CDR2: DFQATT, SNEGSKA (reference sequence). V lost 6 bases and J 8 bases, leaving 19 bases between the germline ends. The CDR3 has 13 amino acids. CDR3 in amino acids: CSAPGTPAWGYTF. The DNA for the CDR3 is TGCAGTGCCCCAGGGACCCCTGCCTGGGGCTACACCTTC.

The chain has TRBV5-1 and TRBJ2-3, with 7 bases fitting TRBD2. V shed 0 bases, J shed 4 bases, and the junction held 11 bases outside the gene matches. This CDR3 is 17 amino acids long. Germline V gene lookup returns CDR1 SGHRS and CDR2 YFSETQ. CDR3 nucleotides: TGCGCCAGCAGCTTGGCCGTCGGTGCGGGAGTGGCAGATACGCAGTATTTT. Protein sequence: CASSLAVGAGVADTQYF.

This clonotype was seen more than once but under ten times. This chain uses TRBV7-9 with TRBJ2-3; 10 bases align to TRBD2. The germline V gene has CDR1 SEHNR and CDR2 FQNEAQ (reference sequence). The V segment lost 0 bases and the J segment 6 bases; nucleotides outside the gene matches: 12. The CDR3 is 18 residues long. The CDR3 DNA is TGTGCCAGCAGCTTAGCGCGAAGCGGGAGGGCCAAAGGCGATACGCAGTATTTT. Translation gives CASSLARSGRAKGDTQYF.

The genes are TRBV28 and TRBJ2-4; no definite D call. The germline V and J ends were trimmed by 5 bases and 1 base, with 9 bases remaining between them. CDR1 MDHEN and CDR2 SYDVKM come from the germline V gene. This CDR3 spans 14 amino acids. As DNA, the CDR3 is TGTGCCAGCAGTGCGCAGGTGGCCAAAAACATTCAGTACTTC. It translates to CASSAQVAKNIQYF.

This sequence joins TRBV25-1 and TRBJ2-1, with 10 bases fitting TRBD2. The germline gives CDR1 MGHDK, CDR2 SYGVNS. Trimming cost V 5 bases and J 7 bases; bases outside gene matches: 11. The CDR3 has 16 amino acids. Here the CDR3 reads CASSPSLAGVGNEQFF. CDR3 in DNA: TGTGCCAGCAGTCCCTCTCTAGCGGGAGTGGGTAATGAGCAGTTCTTC.

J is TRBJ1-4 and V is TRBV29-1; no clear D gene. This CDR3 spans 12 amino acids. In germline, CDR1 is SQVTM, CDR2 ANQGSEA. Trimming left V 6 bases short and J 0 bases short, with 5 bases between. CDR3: CSVVATNEKLFF. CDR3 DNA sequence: TGCAGCGTCGTGGCAACTAATGAAAAACTGTTTTTT.

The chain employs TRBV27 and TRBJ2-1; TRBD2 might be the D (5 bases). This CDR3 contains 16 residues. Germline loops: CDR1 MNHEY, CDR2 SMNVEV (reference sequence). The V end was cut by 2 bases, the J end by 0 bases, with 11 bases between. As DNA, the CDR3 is TGTGCCAGCAGTTTAATACCGGGAAGCTCCTACAATGAGCAGTTCTTC. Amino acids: CASSLIPGSSYNEQFF.

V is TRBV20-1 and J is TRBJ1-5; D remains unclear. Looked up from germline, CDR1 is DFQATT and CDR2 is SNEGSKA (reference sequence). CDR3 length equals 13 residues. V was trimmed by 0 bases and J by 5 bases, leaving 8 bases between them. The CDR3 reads CSARENGDQPQHF. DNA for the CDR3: TGCAGTGCTAGAGAAAACGGGGATCAGCCCCAGCATTTT.

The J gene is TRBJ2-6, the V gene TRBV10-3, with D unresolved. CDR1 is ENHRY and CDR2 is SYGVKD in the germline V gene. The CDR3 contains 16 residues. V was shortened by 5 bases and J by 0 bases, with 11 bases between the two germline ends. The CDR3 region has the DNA TGTGCCATCAGTTTCGGACCGTCCTCTGGGGCCAACGTCCTGACTTTC. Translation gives CAISFGPSSGANVLTF.

The CDR3, as DNA: TGCAGCGTTGCTGGAAACGCGGAGAGGGTCTACAATGAGCAGTTCTTC. It is translated as CSVAGNAERVYNEQFF. V and J are TRBV29-1 and TRBJ2-1; tentative D call: TRBD2 (5 bases). The V end lost 4 bases, the J end lost 3 bases, and 19 bases lay between the germline ends. There are 16 residues in the CDR3. Germline CDR1 SQVTM, CDR2 ANQGSEA.

The CDR3 sequence: CASSQDGGGGYTF. The CDR3 region has the DNA TGTGCCAGCAGCCAAGATGGAGGAGGCGGCTACACCTTC. This rearrangement joins TRBV4-2 to TRBJ1-2; D remains unclear. The CDR3 is 13 amino acids. CDR1 LGHNA and CDR2 YNFKEQ come from the germline V gene. V gave up 0 bases and J gave up 8 bases, with 10 bases separating them.